The 16 T cell receptor beta chains below all came from one sample that was sequenced in a study of PD-L1 blockade in urothelial cancer. Specified time point: peripheral blood 6 weeks after treatment start. Using immunoSEQ multiplex PCR, the repertoire was profiled, and TCRdb retains in-frame clones only, with some absent. The table includes over 25,000 clones, 70% to 80% detected once. This material consisted of PBMCs, taken around atezolizumab (anti-PD-L1) treatment. The receptors shown here come from a man aged 65 to 85 with urothelial cancer.

V is TRBV18 and J is TRBJ2-7; 7 nucleotides align to TRBD1. The CDR3 is 14 residues long. V was pared by 3 bases and J by 1 base, with 3 bases of the junction left unmatched. CDR1 KGHSH and CDR2 LQKENI come from the germline V gene. The chain's CDR3 is CASSPSDRSYEQYF. The CDR3 DNA reads TGTGCCAGCTCACCGTCGGACAGGTCCTACGAGCAGTACTTC.

This clone was observed a few times. The rearrangement joins TRBV30 to TRBJ1-1, with no clear D. The CDR3 has 13 amino acids. Per the germline V gene, CDR1 is GTSNPN and CDR2 is SVGIG (reference sequence). Deletions cut 4 bases from V and 0 bases from J, with 9 bases between. CDR3 nucleotide sequence: TGTGCCTGGAAGGAGGTTTTGAACACTGAAGCTTTCTTT. It yields the protein CAWKEVLNTEAFF.

The rearrangement links TRBV28 to TRBJ1-2; possible D gene TRBD1, 6 bases. V was shortened by 6 bases and J by 6 bases, with 14 bases between the two germline ends. The CDR3 loop spans 13 amino acids. In germline, CDR1 is MDHEN, CDR2 SYDVKM. The CDR3 coding sequence is TGTGCCAGCAGCGTCCGGACAGTAAATGGCTACACCTTC. The encoded protein is CASSVRTVNGYTF.

V usage is TRBV19 and J usage is TRBJ1-2; TRBD1 matches at 8 bases. Germline CDR1 LNHDA, CDR2 SQIVND (reference sequence). The CDR3 runs to 13 residues. V dropped 6 bases and J dropped 4; count of bases not matched to a gene: 4. The CDR3 DNA reads TGTGCCAGTAGCCTCGGACAGGGCTATGGCTACACCTTC. This encodes CASSLGQGYGYTF.

This clone came up once. The chain employs TRBV5-7 and TRBJ1-4, with TRBD1 identical over 8 bases. TRBV5-7 falls under the ORF class, with uncertain function. The ends lost 4 bases at V and 4 bases at J; junction bases unmatched: 6. The CDR3 runs to 15 residues. The CDR3 DNA sequence: TGTGCCAGCAGCCCTGGACAGGGTTATAATGAAAAACTGTTTTTT. Its translation is CASSPGQGYNEKLFF.

This chain joins TRBV6-5 and TRBJ2-1, with 10 bases fitting TRBD1. Germline values: CDR1 MNHEY, CDR2 SVGAGI. The CDR3 is 16 amino acids. V lost 2 bases and J lost 2; bases outside the gene matches: 3. The CDR3 DNA follows: TGTGCCAGCAGTTACACGGGACAGGGGCCCTACAATGAGCAGTTCTTC. It encodes CASSYTGQGPYNEQFF.

The chain carries TRBV5-1 and TRBJ1-3, with no clear D. V was shortened by 4 bases and J by 0 bases, with 14 bases between the two germline ends. CDR3 length: 16 amino acids. The germline V gene encodes CDR1 SGHRS and CDR2 YFSETQ. DNA for the CDR3: TGCGCCAGCAGCGCTAATACAGCCAACTCTGGAAACACCATATATTTT. It codes for CASSANTANSGNTIYF.

V gene TRBV25-1 combines with J gene TRBJ1-1; 8 positions agree with TRBD1. The trim removed 4 bases at V and 6 bases at J, leaving 4 bases unmatched. The CDR3 loop spans 13 amino acids. Looked up from germline, CDR1 is MGHDK and CDR2 is SYGVNS. Here the CDR3 reads CASSVRGLSEAFF. CDR3 DNA: TGTGCCAGCAGTGTCAGGGGGCTTTCTGAAGCTTTCTTT.

The genes are TRBV27 and TRBJ1-2, with no clear D. Germline V gene lookup returns CDR1 MNHEY and CDR2 SMNVEV (reference sequence). This CDR3 contains 15 residues. V dropped 2 bases and J dropped 1 base, with 11 bases sitting between them. CDR3 sequence reads: CASSLRSGINYGYTF. The CDR3 DNA reads TGTGCCAGCAGTTTACGTTCGGGTATTAACTATGGCTACACCTTC.

V usage is TRBV5-1 and J usage is TRBJ2-2; TRBD2 agrees at 9 bases. V shed 1 base and J 10 bases; nucleotides not matched to a gene: 11. Germline V gene lookup returns CDR1 SGHRS and CDR2 YFSETQ. The CDR3 consists of 16 residues. The CDR3 protein is CASSLKGGGAEKELFF. As DNA, the CDR3 is TGCGCCAGCAGCTTGAAAGGCGGGGGGGCCGAGAAGGAGCTGTTTTTT.

The rearrangement joins TRBV2 to TRBJ2-1; 15 nucleotides line up with TRBD2. The V and J ends lost 4 bases and 3 bases, in that order; junction bases with no gene match: 4. CDR3 length equals 17 residues. Germline CDR1 SNHLY, CDR2 FYNNEI. CDR3 loop: CASSGTSGRGFYNEQFF. CDR3 nucleotides: TGTGCCAGCAGTGGGACTAGCGGGAGGGGATTCTACAATGAGCAGTTCTTC.

The genes are TRBV6-5 and TRBJ2-7, with D perhaps matching TRBD2 (5 bases). The germline V gene encodes CDR1 MNHEY and CDR2 SVGAGI. V dropped 2 bases and J dropped 2 bases, with 10 bases sitting between them. This CDR3 spans 14 amino acids. The CDR3 nucleotides read TGTGCCAGCAGTTACGGCCGGGGAACCTACGAGCAGTACTTC. This gives the protein CASSYGRGTYEQYF.

The chain recombines TRBV7-9 with TRBJ1-4; tentative D call: TRBD1 (6 bases). With 3 bases removed from V and 4 bases from J, the gap between germline ends came to 6 bases. The CDR3 has 13 residues. Per the germline V gene, CDR1 is SEHNR and CDR2 is FQNEAQ (reference sequence). The CDR3 DNA is TGTGCCAGCAGCTTCAGGGGTAATGAAAAACTGTTTTTT. The encoded protein is CASSFRGNEKLFF.

The rearrangement links TRBV7-9 to TRBJ2-7; no definite D call. The V end lost 5 bases, the J end lost 1 base, and 9 bases lay between the germline ends. The germline gives CDR1 SEHNR, CDR2 FQNEAQ (reference sequence). This CDR3 spans 13 amino acids. CDR3 loop: CASSHTDSYEQYF. The CDR3, as DNA: TGTGCCAGCAGCCATACAGATTCCTACGAGCAGTACTTC.

This clone was seen more than once but under ten times. The CDR3 DNA reads as TGTGCCAGCAGCACCCAGACAGGGAACTACGAGCAGTACTTC. As protein: CASSTQTGNYEQYF. The chain combines TRBV7-2 with TRBJ2-7, with 7 positions matching TRBD1. Unmatched junction bases numbered 7, after V lost 5 bases and J lost 3 bases. This CDR3 has 14 residues. Germline loops: CDR1 SGHTA, CDR2 FQGNSA.

The V gene is TRBV11-3, the J gene TRBJ2-3; possibly TRBD2 for D (6 bases). This CDR3 is 15 amino acids long. V gave up 1 base and J gave up 4 bases, with 12 bases separating them. The V gene's germline CDR1 is SGHNT and CDR2 YENEEA. CDR3 sequence (DNA): TGTGCCAGCAGCTTAGGTCGGACTATGGCAGATACGCAGTATTTT. Protein product: CASSLGRTMADTQYF.